The rows below give T cell receptor beta chains drawn from one sample of a study of blood T cells in healthy people across ages. MiXCR was run by TCRdb on the 5' RACE reads, yielding one entry per CDR3 protein. This table holds hundreds of thousands of distinct CDR3 sequences, approximately 40% found once. The sequenced material came from blood. The receptors here all came from a man older than 75 in good health. Both conserved end residues are part of each CDR3. A D gene is named only where the DNA matches it firmly. The listing skips clone size in some rows; elsewhere it reads once, few, many or a size class.

CDR3 protein: CASSVVGTTYNEQFF; CDR3 DNA: TGTGCCAGCAGCGTAGTAGGGACAACATACAATGAGCAGTTCTTC; V gene: TRBV9; D gene: NA; J gene: TRBJ2-1; clone size: NA
CDR3 protein: CGALPRETQYF; CDR3 DNA: TGCGGTGCTCTCCCCAGGGAGACCCAGTACTTC; V gene: TRBV20-1; D gene: NA; J gene: TRBJ2-5; clone size: NA
CDR3 protein: CASNLVQSRYQETQYF; CDR3 DNA: TGTGCCAGCAACTTAGTTCAATCGAGGTACCAAGAGACCCAGTACTTC; V gene: TRBV7-9; D gene: NA; J gene: TRBJ2-5; clone size: once
CDR3 protein: CASSQDTGQGFADTQYF; CDR3 DNA: TGCGCCAGCAGCCAAGATACGGGACAGGGTTTCGCAGATACGCAGTATTTT; V gene: TRBV4-3; D gene: TRBD1; J gene: TRBJ2-3; clone size: NA
CDR3 protein: CASTLSGFNTEAFF; CDR3 DNA: TGTGCCAGCACCCTAAGCGGATTTAACACTGAAGCTTTCTTT; V gene: TRBV12-3/TRBV12-4; D gene: NA; J gene: TRBJ1-1; clone size: NA
CDR3 protein: CASSSQGVPPYEQYF; CDR3 DNA: TGTGCCAGCAGCTCACAGGGGGTTCCCCCTTACGAGCAGTACTTC; V gene: TRBV7-2; D gene: TRBD1; J gene: TRBJ2-7; clone size: NA
CDR3 protein: CASSPLLLGVLEQFF; CDR3 DNA: TGTGCCAGCAGTCCCCTTCTGTTGGGGGTTTTGGAGCAGTTCTTC; V gene: TRBV6-5; D gene: NA; J gene: TRBJ2-1; clone size: NA
CDR3 protein: CASSALVSYNEQFF; CDR3 DNA: TGTGCCAGCAGCGCACTAGTTTCCTACAATGAGCAGTTCTTC; V gene: TRBV7-2; D gene: NA; J gene: TRBJ2-1; clone size: NA
CDR3 protein: CASRIYGGLNEQYF; CDR3 DNA: TGTGCCAGCAGGATTTACGGCGGGCTAAACGAGCAGTACTTC; V gene: TRBV11-2; D gene: NA; J gene: TRBJ2-7; clone size: once
CDR3 protein: CAAASSGSGDTQYF; CDR3 DNA: TGTGCCGCTGCCTCTAGCGGGAGTGGAGATACGCAGTATTTT; V gene: TRBV24-1; D gene: TRBD2; J gene: TRBJ2-3; clone size: many
CDR3 protein: CASPAEGNYEQYF; CDR3 DNA: TGTGCCAGCCCCGCGGAGGGGAATTACGAGCAGTACTTC; V gene: TRBV21-1; D gene: NA; J gene: TRBJ2-7; clone size: NA
CDR3 protein: CASSLSPTVNSYEQYF; CDR3 DNA: TGTGCCAGCAGCTTAAGCCCTACCGTGAACTCCTACGAGCAGTACTTC; V gene: TRBV7-3; D gene: NA; J gene: TRBJ2-7; clone size: NA
CDR3 protein: CASSPYAAGGTYEQYF; CDR3 DNA: TGCGCCAGCTCCCCGTATGCGGCGGGAGGCACCTACGAGCAGTACTTC; V gene: TRBV5-1; D gene: TRBD2; J gene: TRBJ2-7; clone size: few
CDR3 protein: CSARDPDRGRRQETQYF; CDR3 DNA: TGCAGTGCTAGAGATCCCGACAGGGGGCGGAGGCAAGAGACCCAGTACTTC; V gene: TRBV20-1; D gene: TRBD1; J gene: TRBJ2-5; clone size: once
CDR3 protein: CSAAWTSGGPRTSSYEQYF; CDR3 DNA: TGCAGTGCTGCCTGGACTAGCGGGGGCCCTCGTACATCCTCCTACGAGCAGTACTTC; V gene: TRBV20-1; D gene: TRBD2; J gene: TRBJ2-7; clone size: NA
CDR3 protein: CASRPSAGGENTQYF; CDR3 DNA: TGTGCCAGCAGGCCATCAGCGGGAGGCGAGAATACGCAGTATTTT; V gene: TRBV11-1; D gene: TRBD2; J gene: TRBJ2-3; clone size: few
CDR3 protein: CASSSAPVIQYF; CDR3 DNA: TGTGCCAGCAGTTCCGCCCCGGTCATTCAGTACTTC; V gene: TRBV12-3/TRBV12-4; D gene: NA; J gene: TRBJ2-4; clone size: many
CDR3 protein: CASSIDRDTQYF; CDR3 DNA: TGCGCCAGCTCGATAGATAGAGATACGCAGTATTTT; V gene: TRBV5-1; D gene: NA; J gene: TRBJ2-3; clone size: many
CDR3 protein: CASRVIGLAGGGSYNEQFF; CDR3 DNA: TGTGCCAGCAGGGTTATAGGACTAGCGGGAGGAGGATCCTACAATGAGCAGTTCTTC; V gene: TRBV6-2/TRBV6-3; D gene: TRBD2; J gene: TRBJ2-1; clone size: NA
CDR3 protein: CASSALGSREETQYF; CDR3 DNA: TGTGCCAGCAGTGCCCTCGGTTCCAGGGAAGAGACCCAGTACTTC; V gene: TRBV2; D gene: NA; J gene: TRBJ2-5; clone size: many
CDR3 protein: CASSPGTQGSDEQYF; CDR3 DNA: TGTGCCAGCTCACCTGGGACGCAGGGGTCGGACGAGCAGTACTTC; V gene: TRBV18; D gene: NA; J gene: TRBJ2-7; clone size: NA
CDR3 protein: CAGSKVGKREGPWETQYF; CDR3 DNA: TGTGCCGGCAGCAAAGTCGGAAAGCGGGAGGGCCCCTGGGAGACCCAGTACTTC; V gene: TRBV21-1; D gene: NA; J gene: TRBJ2-5; clone size: once
CDR3 protein: CASSTSDRGRIQPQHF; CDR3 DNA: TGTGCCAGCAGTACGAGCGACAGGGGCCGTATTCAGCCCCAGCATTTT; V gene: TRBV28; D gene: TRBD1; J gene: TRBJ1-5; clone size: NA
CDR3 protein: CASSSLDWGYTDTQYF; CDR3 DNA: TGTGCCAGCAGCTCTTTGGACTGGGGGTACACAGATACGCAGTATTTT; V gene: TRBV7-8; D gene: NA; J gene: TRBJ2-3; clone size: NA
CDR3 protein: CSARDIYNYGYTF; CDR3 DNA: TGCAGTGCTAGAGATATCTATAACTATGGCTACACCTTC; V gene: TRBV20-1; D gene: NA; J gene: TRBJ1-2; clone size: NA
CDR3 protein: CSVARGGAGDTQYF; CDR3 DNA: TGCAGCGTCGCCCGTGGGGGGGCCGGAGATACGCAGTATTTT; V gene: TRBV29-1; D gene: NA; J gene: TRBJ2-3; clone size: NA
CDR3 protein: CSVGQSQETQYF; CDR3 DNA: TGCAGCGTTGGACAGTCACAAGAGACCCAGTACTTC; V gene: TRBV29-1; D gene: NA; J gene: TRBJ2-5; clone size: NA
CDR3 protein: CASSLGPPGTSGTYGQYF; CDR3 DNA: TGTGCCAGCAGCTTAGGCCCCCCCGGGACTAGCGGAACCTACGGGCAGTACTTC; V gene: TRBV11-1; D gene: TRBD2; J gene: TRBJ2-7; clone size: NA
CDR3 protein: CSASRTGGSYEQYF; CDR3 DNA: TGCAGTGCTAGCAGGACAGGGGGGAGCTACGAGCAGTACTTC; V gene: TRBV20-1; D gene: TRBD1; J gene: TRBJ2-7; clone size: NA
CDR3 protein: CATRTGNYEQYF; CDR3 DNA: TGTGCCACCCGGACAGGGAATTACGAGCAGTACTTC; V gene: TRBV28; D gene: TRBD1; J gene: TRBJ2-7; clone size: NA
CDR3 protein: CASSLDLRGQPQHF; CDR3 DNA: TGTGCCAGCAGTTTGGACCTACGGGGTCAGCCCCAGCATTTT; V gene: TRBV12-3/TRBV12-4; D gene: NA; J gene: TRBJ1-5; clone size: few
CDR3 protein: CSARGDRDSPLHF; CDR3 DNA: TGCAGTGCTAGGGGAGACCGTGATTCACCCCTCCACTTT; V gene: TRBV20-1; D gene: NA; J gene: TRBJ1-6; clone size: once
CDR3 protein: CASSYDQGTEAFF; CDR3 DNA: TGTGCCAGCAGTTACGACCAGGGGACTGAAGCTTTCTTT; V gene: TRBV6-5; D gene: NA; J gene: TRBJ1-1; clone size: few
CDR3 protein: CASSVGIQQETQYF; CDR3 DNA: TGTGCCAGCAGCGTCGGTATACAGCAAGAGACCCAGTACTTC; V gene: TRBV9; D gene: NA; J gene: TRBJ2-5; clone size: NA
CDR3 protein: CASSQDTRGETQYF; CDR3 DNA: TGCGCCAGCAGCCAAGATACGCGTGGAGAGACCCAGTACTTC; V gene: TRBV4-1; D gene: NA; J gene: TRBJ2-5; clone size: many
CDR3 protein: CASSHRRGVYEQYF; CDR3 DNA: TGTGCCAGCAGCCATAGAAGGGGTGTGTACGAGCAGTACTTC; V gene: TRBV28; D gene: NA; J gene: TRBJ2-7; clone size: NA
CDR3 protein: CASSLDRGPETQYF; CDR3 DNA: TGTGCCAGCAGCTTAGATCGAGGCCCAGAGACCCAGTACTTC; V gene: TRBV7-2; D gene: NA; J gene: TRBJ2-5; clone size: NA
CDR3 protein: CASSAERGANVLTF; CDR3 DNA: TGTGCCAGCAGTGCTGAGCGTGGGGCCAACGTCCTGACTTTC; V gene: TRBV25-1; D gene: NA; J gene: TRBJ2-6; clone size: many
CDR3 protein: CASSLVALAGGQETQYF; CDR3 DNA: TGCGCCAGCAGCTTGGTGGCACTAGCGGGGGGGCAAGAGACCCAGTACTTC; V gene: TRBV5-1; D gene: TRBD2; J gene: TRBJ2-5; clone size: many
CDR3 protein: CSARGNSGSGDEQFF; CDR3 DNA: TGCAGTGCTAGAGGGAATAGCGGGAGTGGGGATGAGCAGTTCTTC; V gene: TRBV20-1; D gene: TRBD2; J gene: TRBJ2-1; clone size: NA
CDR3 protein: CASSLDSVLQETQYF; CDR3 DNA: TGTGCCAGCAGCTTAGATAGTGTCCTCCAAGAGACCCAGTACTTC; V gene: TRBV7-2; D gene: NA; J gene: TRBJ2-5; clone size: few
CDR3 protein: CASSSLAGIQETQYF; CDR3 DNA: TGTGCCAGCAGTTCACTAGCGGGGATCCAAGAGACCCAGTACTTC; V gene: TRBV6-2/TRBV6-3; D gene: TRBD2; J gene: TRBJ2-5; clone size: NA
CDR3 protein: CSAPMPAGRTDTQYF; CDR3 DNA: TGCAGTGCTCCCATGCCGGCCGGGAGGACAGATACGCAGTATTTT; V gene: TRBV20-1; D gene: TRBD2; J gene: TRBJ2-3; clone size: few
CDR3 protein: CASSLAGGTGSGYTF; CDR3 DNA: TGTGCCAGCAGCTTAGCCGGGGGCACGGGGAGTGGCTACACCTTC; V gene: TRBV7-8; D gene: NA; J gene: TRBJ1-2; clone size: NA
CDR3 protein: CSASSGGRTEAFF; CDR3 DNA: TGCAGTGCTAGCTCAGGGGGGAGGACTGAAGCTTTCTTT; V gene: TRBV20-1; D gene: TRBD1; J gene: TRBJ1-1; clone size: NA
CDR3 protein: CASSQDLSGNYEQYF; CDR3 DNA: TGTGCCAGCAGCCAAGATCTCAGCGGGAACTACGAGCAGTACTTC; V gene: TRBV4-2; D gene: TRBD2; J gene: TRBJ2-7; clone size: NA
CDR3 protein: CASSYWDRGTYEQYF; CDR3 DNA: TGTGCCAGCAGTTATTGGGACAGGGGGACCTACGAGCAGTACTTC; V gene: TRBV6-2/TRBV6-3; D gene: TRBD1; J gene: TRBJ2-7; clone size: NA
CDR3 protein: CAWSDLSYTF; CDR3 DNA: TGTGCCTGGAGTGATTTATCGTACACCTTC; V gene: TRBV30; D gene: NA; J gene: TRBJ1-2; clone size: NA
CDR3 protein: CASSRDGVRGDIQYF; CDR3 DNA: TGCGCCAGCAGCCGCGACGGGGTCCGGGGGGACATTCAGTACTTC; V gene: TRBV5-1; D gene: TRBD2; J gene: TRBJ2-4; clone size: few
CDR3 protein: CSASIGRGTAYKQYF; CDR3 DNA: TGCAGTGCTAGTATCGGGAGGGGTACCGCCTACAAGCAGTACTTC; V gene: TRBV20-1; D gene: TRBD2; J gene: TRBJ2-4; clone size: NA
CDR3 protein: CAWSKGGNIQYF; CDR3 DNA: TGTGCCTGGAGTAAGGGGGGAAACATTCAGTACTTC; V gene: TRBV30; D gene: NA; J gene: TRBJ2-4; clone size: many
CDR3 protein: CSVDQGERTGYTF; CDR3 DNA: TGCAGCGTTGATCAGGGGGAACGTACTGGCTACACCTTC; V gene: TRBV29-1; D gene: TRBD1; J gene: TRBJ1-2; clone size: NA
CDR3 protein: CASSLASSQNIQYF; CDR3 DNA: TGTGCCAGCAGCTTGGCTAGTTCACAAAACATTCAGTACTTC; V gene: TRBV7-2; D gene: NA; J gene: TRBJ2-4; clone size: few
CDR3 protein: CSAERDTEAFF; CDR3 DNA: TGCAGCGCGGAGAGGGACACTGAAGCTTTCTTT; V gene: TRBV29-1; D gene: NA; J gene: TRBJ1-1; clone size: few